The 20 T cell receptor beta chains in this list originate from one sample, sequenced in a study of shared clonotypes between healthy human individuals. Profiled with immunoSEQ multiplex PCR; TCRdb holds only in-frame clones, not every one. The sample lists just over 2,000,000 clones, 90% to 95% occurring once. Sequencing was done on a sample of naive CD4+ T cells sorted from blood. Subset given: CD45RA+ positively selected. The receptor set was obtained from a man aged 18 to 35 in good health.

V is TRBV11-2 and J is TRBJ1-2; 9 bases fit TRBD1. V gave up 0 bases and J gave up 6 bases; unmatched junction bases: 2. Germline CDR1 reads SGHAT; CDR2 reads FQNNGV. This CDR3 has 14 amino acids. In nucleotides, the CDR3 is TGTGCCAGCAGCTTAGATCGACAGGGGGATGGCTACACCTTC. This codes for CASSLDRQGDGYTF.

This clone was observed a single time. The chain joins TRBV2 to TRBJ1-4, with 10 bases aligning to TRBD1. The germline V gene encodes CDR1 SNHLY and CDR2 FYNNEI. There are 15 residues in the CDR3. V lost 7 bases, J lost 7 bases, and 9 bases stayed unmatched. The CDR3 loop reads CASNELGQGSEKLFF. CDR3 DNA: TGTGCCAGCAACGAGCTGGGACAGGGGAGTGAAAAACTGTTTTTT.

The chain uses TRBV6-5 and TRBJ1-4, with 7 bases that match TRBD1. The germline CDR1 and CDR2 sequences are MNHEY and SVGAGI. The CDR3 contains 15 residues. With V trimmed by 5 bases and J by 8 bases, 11 bases remained unmatched. The CDR3 protein is CASSPTRKQGEKLFF. In DNA form, the CDR3 reads TGTGCCAGCAGTCCGACCAGGAAACAGGGGGAAAAACTGTTTTTT.

In regard to this clone: Other DNA variants within this sample encode the same CDR3. This chain joins TRBV2 and TRBJ1-4; TRBD1 agrees at 10 bases. J lost 8 bases, V lost 4 bases, and 4 bases had no gene match. CDR3 length equals 14 residues. Germline CDR1 SNHLY, CDR2 FYNNEI. The CDR3 spells CASSGQGAGEKLFF. The CDR3 coding sequence is TGTGCCAGCAGTGGACAGGGGGCGGGGGAAAAACTGTTTTTT.

V is TRBV6-5 and J is TRBJ1-4; unclear D gene. The CDR3 covers 15 residues. Trimming pared 2 bases from V and 0 bases from J, leaving 7 bases between. Germline V gene sequence: CDR1 MNHEY, CDR2 SVGAGI. The CDR3 loop reads CASSYQSATNEKLFF. The CDR3 nucleotides read TGTGCCAGCAGTTACCAGTCTGCAACTAATGAAAAACTGTTTTTT.

This sequence joins TRBV5-4 and TRBJ2-5, with 10 bases that match TRBD2. The CDR3 contains 16 residues. The ends lost 0 bases at V and 5 bases at J; junction bases unmatched: 7. The V gene's germline CDR1 is SGHNT and CDR2 YYREEE (reference sequence). CDR3 in amino acids: CASSLGLAGGAETQYF. The CDR3 region has the DNA TGTGCCAGCAGCTTGGGACTAGCGGGCGGGGCGGAGACCCAGTACTTC.

The J gene is TRBJ2-1, the V gene TRBV6-5; 10 nucleotides line up with TRBD2. The CDR3 spans 15 residues. Germline-derived CDR1 and CDR2 are MNHEY and SVGAGI. The junction had 3 bases not matched to a gene; V was cut back by 6 bases and J by 1 base. CDR3 amino acids: CASRLAGVSYNEQFF. The CDR3 DNA sequence: TGTGCCAGCAGGCTAGCGGGAGTATCCTACAATGAGCAGTTCTTC.

The chain carries TRBV7-9 and TRBJ2-2; 7 positions agree with TRBD1. V lost 6 bases, J lost 8 bases, and 6 bases stayed unmatched. This CDR3 region has 13 residues. CDR1 is SEHNR, CDR2 FQNEAQ, per germline (reference sequence). DNA of the CDR3: TGTGCCAGCAGTCGGGACAGCCCGGGGGAGCTGTTTTTT. Translating it yields CASSRDSPGELFF. Looking up the rest from reference TRBV7-9 and TRBJ2-2 gives the full variable domain: DTGVSQNPRHKITKRGQNVTFRCDPISEHNRLYWYRQTLGQGPEFLTYFQNEAQLEKSRLLSDRFSAERPKGSFSTLEIQRTEQGDSAMYLCASSRDSPGELFFGEGSRLTVL.

This CDR3 is CASSRDGPVNEKLFF. The CDR3 DNA reads as TGTGCCAGCAGTCGCGACGGTCCCGTTAATGAAAAACTGTTTTTT. V usage is TRBV6-6 and J usage is TRBJ1-4; the D is unclear. Per germline, CDR1 MNHNY and CDR2 SVGAGI (reference sequence). The CDR3 sequence is 15 residues long. The V end was cut by 5 bases, the J end by 4 bases, with 14 bases between.

The V gene is TRBV6-1, the J gene TRBJ1-1; TRBD1 agrees at 12 bases. Trimming at V came to 5 bases and at J to 4 bases, leaving 5 bases not matched to a gene. The germline V gene encodes CDR1 MNHNS and CDR2 SASEGT. This CDR3 spans 15 amino acids. Here the CDR3 DNA reads TGTGCCAGCAGTCCTCGGGACAGGGGGCCCACTGAAGCTTTCTTT. Its translation is CASSPRDRGPTEAFF.

This rearrangement joins TRBV5-1 to TRBJ2-1; TRBD2 aligns across 12 bases. V trimming: 7 bases; J trimming: 6 bases; junction bases outside the gene matches: 5. This CDR3 region has 14 residues. CDR1 is SGHRS, CDR2 YFSETQ, per germline. The CDR3 loop reads CASATSGSRNEQFF. CDR3 DNA sequence: TGCGCCAGCGCGACTAGCGGGAGTCGCAATGAGCAGTTCTTC.

Worth noting for this clone: In the same sample, other DNA sequences code for this CDR3. V gene TRBV5-1 combines with J gene TRBJ1-2; D not certain. The CDR3 is 14 amino acids. V lost 0 bases and J lost 4, with 10 bases in between. Germline V gene lookup returns CDR1 SGHRS and CDR2 YFSETQ. The chain's CDR3 is CASSLEASTYGYTF. CDR3 DNA: TGCGCCAGCAGCTTGGAGGCCAGTACCTATGGCTACACCTTC.

The J gene is TRBJ1-2, the V gene TRBV18, with unresolved D. Trimming took 3 bases from V and 3 from J, leaving 8 bases between them. Germline V gene lookup returns CDR1 KGHSH and CDR2 LQKENI. This CDR3 region has 13 residues. CDR3 sequence (DNA): TGTGCCAGCTCACCGGCTAAAGACTATGGCTACACCTTC. Translating it yields CASSPAKDYGYTF.

The rearrangement joins TRBV7-9 to TRBJ1-3, with D unclear. Trimming took 0 bases from V and 7 from J, leaving 16 bases between them. Germline V lookup: CDR1 SEHNR, CDR2 FQNEAQ (reference sequence). The CDR3 runs to 16 residues. CDR3 loop: CASSLAQGSGLNTIYF. The CDR3 DNA follows: TGTGCCAGCAGCTTAGCGCAAGGAAGTGGCCTTAACACCATATATTTT.

CDR3 protein: CASSLGRPTDTQYF. CDR3 sequence (DNA): TGTGCCAGCAGCTTAGGAAGGCCCACAGATACGCAGTATTTT. The chain is built from TRBV11-3 and TRBJ2-3; D remains ambiguous. The V end was cut by 1 base, the J end by 2 bases, with 7 bases between. The CDR3 is 14 amino acids. The germline V gene encodes CDR1 SGHNT and CDR2 YENEEA.

This clone showed up just a few times. The chain couples TRBV14 to TRBJ1-2, with 7 positions matching TRBD1. The CDR3 contains 14 residues. The V gene end was trimmed by 5 bases and the J gene end by 5 bases; junction bases not matched to a gene: 8. CDR1 SGHDN and CDR2 FVKESK come from the germline V gene. The CDR3 DNA reads TGTGCCAGCAGCGATCCCGGGACAGCATATGGCTACACCTTC. As protein: CASSDPGTAYGYTF.

Only one count was recorded for this clone. V usage is TRBV7-2 and J usage is TRBJ2-1; a possible D gene is TRBD2 (5 bases). CDR1 and CDR2 (germline): SGHTA, FQGNSA. V was shortened by 1 base and J by 3 bases, with 7 bases between the two germline ends. There are 14 residues in the CDR3. The CDR3 loop is CASSLGGLYNEQFF. CDR3 sequence (DNA): TGTGCCAGCAGCTTAGGAGGGCTCTACAATGAGCAGTTCTTC.

J is TRBJ2-5 and V is TRBV7-6; TRBD1 or TRBD2 may be the D gene (6 bases each). The CDR3 loop spans 14 amino acids. V was trimmed by 5 bases and J by 2 bases, leaving 12 bases between them. CDR1 and CDR2 (germline): SGHVS, FNYEAQ. CDR3 in amino acids: CASSTTGGQETQYF. In nucleotides, the CDR3 is TGTGCCAGCAGCACGACAGGAGGGCAAGAGACCCAGTACTTC.

CDR3 in amino acids: CASIIQGAREKLFF. The CDR3 nucleotides read TGTGCCAGCATCATACAGGGGGCCCGAGAAAAACTGTTTTTT. The chain couples TRBV2 to TRBJ1-4; 9 bases map to TRBD1. Germline V CDR1 and CDR2: SNHLY, FYNNEI. This CDR3 has 14 residues. J was trimmed by 8 bases and V by 7 bases; bases with no gene match: 8.

The DNA for the CDR3 is TGTGCCAGCAGCTTAAGTCTGGGGAAAGGTAATGAAAAACTGTTTTTT. Amino acid sequence: CASSLSLGKGNEKLFF. The chain has TRBV7-9 and TRBJ1-4; D not resolved. Germline V gene data show CDR1 as SEHNR and CDR2 as FQNEAQ (reference sequence). The ends were cut back, 2 bases at V and 4 bases at J, with 14 bases in the middle. The CDR3 contains 16 residues.